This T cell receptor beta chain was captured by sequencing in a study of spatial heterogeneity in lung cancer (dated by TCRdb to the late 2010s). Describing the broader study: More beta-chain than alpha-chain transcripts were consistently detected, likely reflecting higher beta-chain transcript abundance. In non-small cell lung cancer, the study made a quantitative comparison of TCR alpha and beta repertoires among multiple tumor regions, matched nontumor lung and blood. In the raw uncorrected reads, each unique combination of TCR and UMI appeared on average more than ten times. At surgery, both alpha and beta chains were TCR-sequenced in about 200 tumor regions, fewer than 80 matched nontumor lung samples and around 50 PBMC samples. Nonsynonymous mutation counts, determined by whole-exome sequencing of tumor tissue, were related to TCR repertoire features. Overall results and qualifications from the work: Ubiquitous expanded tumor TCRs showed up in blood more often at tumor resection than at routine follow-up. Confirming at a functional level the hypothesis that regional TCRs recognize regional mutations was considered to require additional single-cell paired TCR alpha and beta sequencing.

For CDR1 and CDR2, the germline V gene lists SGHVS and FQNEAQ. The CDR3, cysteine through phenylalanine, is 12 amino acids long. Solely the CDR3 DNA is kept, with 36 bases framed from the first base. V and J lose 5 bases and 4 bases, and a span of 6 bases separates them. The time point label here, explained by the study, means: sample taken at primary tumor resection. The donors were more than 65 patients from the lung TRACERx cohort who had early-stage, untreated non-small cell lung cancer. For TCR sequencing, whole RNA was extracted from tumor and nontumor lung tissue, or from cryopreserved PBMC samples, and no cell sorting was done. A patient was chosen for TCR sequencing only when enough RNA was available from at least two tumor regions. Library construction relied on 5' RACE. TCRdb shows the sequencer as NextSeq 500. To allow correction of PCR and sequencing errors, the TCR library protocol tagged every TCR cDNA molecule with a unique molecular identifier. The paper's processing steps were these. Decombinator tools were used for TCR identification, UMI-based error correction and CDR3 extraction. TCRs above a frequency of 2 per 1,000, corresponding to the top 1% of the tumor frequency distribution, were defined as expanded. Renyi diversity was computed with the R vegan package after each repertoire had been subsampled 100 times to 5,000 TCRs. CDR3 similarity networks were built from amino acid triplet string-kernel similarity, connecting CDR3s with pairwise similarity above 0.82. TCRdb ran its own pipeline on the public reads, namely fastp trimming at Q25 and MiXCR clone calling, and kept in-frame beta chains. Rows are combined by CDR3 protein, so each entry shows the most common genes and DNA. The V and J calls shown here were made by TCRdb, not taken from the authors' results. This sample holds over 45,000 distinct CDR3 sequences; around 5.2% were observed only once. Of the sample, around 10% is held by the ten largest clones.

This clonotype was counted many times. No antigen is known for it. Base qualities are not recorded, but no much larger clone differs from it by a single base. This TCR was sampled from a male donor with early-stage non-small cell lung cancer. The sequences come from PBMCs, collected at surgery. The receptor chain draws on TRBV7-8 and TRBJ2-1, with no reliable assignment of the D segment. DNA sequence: TGTGCCAGCAGCCTCAATTACAATGAGCAGTTCTTC. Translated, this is CASSLNYNEQFF. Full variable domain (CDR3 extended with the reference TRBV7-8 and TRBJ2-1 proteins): GAGVSQSPRYKVAKRGQDVALRCDPISGHVSLFWYQQALGQGPEFLTYFQNEAQLDKSGLPSDRFFAERPEGSVSTLKIQRTQQEDSAVYLCASSLNYNEQFFGPGTRLTVL.